This entry lists 28 T cell receptor beta chains sequenced from one sample in a study of cytomegalovirus exposure and HLA in healthy donors. Vbeta (60) and Jbeta (13) primers were used in the PCR. The repertoire was sequenced with immunoSEQ multiplex PCR; TCRdb's copy has only in-frame clones and lacks some. Here the sample table reports over 50,000 clones. Material for sequencing was PBMCs. Source of these receptors: a man in his fifties in good health and CMV-seropositive.

The chain carries TRBV28 and TRBJ1-3; TRBD1 matches at 7 bases. This CDR3 has 17 amino acids. From germline, CDR1 is MDHEN and CDR2 SYDVKM. Trimming cost V 2 bases and J 4 bases; bases outside gene matches: 11. CDR3 sequence: CASSLNPTGITGNTIYF. The CDR3 nucleotides read TGTGCCAGCAGTTTAAACCCGACAGGGATTACAGGAAACACCATATATTTT. Full variable domain (remainder filled in from reference TRBV28 and TRBJ1-3): DVKVTQSSRYLVKRTGEKVFLECVQDMDHENMFWYRQDPGLGLRLIYFSYDVKMKEKGDIPEGYSVSREKKERFSLILESASTNQTSMYLCASSLNPTGITGNTIYFGEGSWLTVV.

The chain carries TRBV7-9 and TRBJ2-5; a weak D match, TRBD1 (5 bases). Germline V gene data show CDR1 as SEHNR and CDR2 as FQNEAQ (reference sequence). The CDR3 loop spans 13 amino acids. Trimming cost V 1 base and J 4 bases, with 7 bases left between them. The CDR3 reads CASSLGGRETQYF. CDR3 coding DNA: TGTGCCAGCAGCTTAGGGGGCCGAGAGACCCAGTACTTC.

The chain carries TRBV19 and TRBJ1-6; 7 bases align to TRBD1. Germline loops: CDR1 LNHDA, CDR2 SQIVND (reference sequence). The CDR3 is 15 amino acids. Trimming at V came to 6 bases and at J to 10 bases, leaving 12 bases not matched to a gene. In nucleotides, the CDR3 is TGTGCCAGTAGAGGGGGCGACAGGGAAAGATCACCCCTCCACTTT. Its protein product is CASRGGDRERSPLHF.

The chain has TRBV5-1 and TRBJ2-3, with D unresolved. The CDR3 has 14 amino acids. V lost 2 bases and J lost 2, with 9 bases in between. Looked up from germline, CDR1 is SGHRS and CDR2 is YFSETQ. CDR3 protein: CASSLNGYTDTQYF. The CDR3 DNA is TGCGCCAGCAGCTTAAACGGGTACACAGATACGCAGTATTTT.

The chain recombines TRBV7-8 with TRBJ2-7; no clear D. Germline values: CDR1 SGHVS, CDR2 FQNEAQ. V lost 0 bases and J 6 bases, leaving 6 bases between the germline ends. CDR3 length: 12 residues. The CDR3 reads CASSLASVEQYF. In DNA, the CDR3 is TGTGCCAGCAGCTTAGCGTCGGTCGAGCAGTACTTC.

V usage is TRBV29-1 and J usage is TRBJ1-1; tentatively, D is TRBD1 (5 bases). CDR1 SQVTM and CDR2 ANQGSEA come from the germline V gene. Trimming stripped 8 bases from V and 1 base from J, with 14 bases between. This CDR3 has 13 amino acids. The CDR3 DNA follows: TGCAGCACCAGGGAGGGCCCGAACACTGAAGCTTTCTTT. Translation: CSTREGPNTEAFF.

The chain joins TRBV6-5 to TRBJ2-7; D not certain. The CDR3 has 13 amino acids. V was shortened by 6 bases and J by 1 base, with 10 bases between the two germline ends. Germline assignment: CDR1 MNHEY and CDR2 SVGAGI. DNA for the CDR3: TGTGCCAGCAGGGCCGACATATCCTACGAGCAGTACTTC. Translating it yields CASRADISYEQYF.

Measured by frequency, this clone is medium-sized. This chain connects TRBV5-6 to TRBJ2-7; D is undetermined. Germline CDR1 SGHDT, CDR2 YYEEEE. Trimming shortened V by 2 bases and J by 3 bases, and 15 bases separated the two germline ends. The CDR3 covers 15 residues. CDR3 sequence reads: CASSFQVSPFYEQYF. In nucleotides, the CDR3 is TGTGCCAGCAGCTTCCAGGTATCCCCTTTCTACGAGCAGTACTTC.

J is TRBJ2-3 and V is TRBV5-4; weak D call: TRBD1 (8 bases). Germline CDR1 reads SGHNT; CDR2 reads YYREEE (reference sequence). The V gene lost 5 bases and the J gene lost 4 bases, with 14 bases spanning the gap. The CDR3 length is 14 residues. CDR3 nucleotides: TGTGCCAGCAGTTCAACAGGGGGGGCAGATACGCAGTATTTT. Its translation is CASSSTGGADTQYF.

V gene TRBV11-2 combines with J gene TRBJ2-7, with a tentative D call TRBD2 (7 bases). The CDR3 consists of 14 residues. CDR1 and CDR2 (germline): SGHAT, FQNNGV. Trimming cost V 4 bases and J 2 bases, with 12 bases left between them. Here the CDR3 reads CASSSGGRAYEQYF. CDR3 sequence (DNA): TGTGCCAGCAGCTCGGGGGGCAGAGCCTACGAGCAGTACTTC.

Concerning this clone: The same CDR3 also results from other DNA sequences found in this sample. The V call is TRBV5-1, the J call TRBJ1-1, with D maybe TRBD1 (5 bases). The V gene's germline CDR1 is SGHRS and CDR2 YFSETQ. Deletions cut 1 base from V and 8 bases from J, with 9 bases between. This CDR3 comprises 12 residues. This CDR3 is CASSLRGTEAFF. CDR3 DNA: TGCGCCAGCAGCTTGAGGGGAACGGAAGCTTTCTTT.

This chain connects TRBV6-5 to TRBJ2-7; 8 positions agree with TRBD2. The germline V gene has CDR1 MNHEY and CDR2 SVGAGI. V dropped 7 bases and J dropped 5; count of bases not matched to a gene: 13. The CDR3 covers 15 residues. CDR3 DNA sequence: TGTGCCAGCACTTTCAGCGGGAGTAGCGTCCACGAGCAGTACTTC. Translating gives CASTFSGSSVHEQYF.

V is TRBV6-4 and J is TRBJ2-3; 8 positions match TRBD1. The germline CDR1 and CDR2 sequences are MRHNA and SNTAGT. This CDR3 has 16 amino acids. J was trimmed by 5 bases and V by 0 bases; bases with no gene match: 7. The CDR3 is CASSDSGRGQGDTQYF. DNA for the CDR3: TGTGCCAGCAGTGACTCTGGCAGGGGGCAAGGAGATACGCAGTATTTT.

The chain links TRBV6-1 to TRBJ1-3; 11 bases map to TRBD1. This CDR3 is built from 15 residues. V lost 5 bases and J lost 4; bases outside the gene matches: 4. Germline-derived CDR1 and CDR2 are MNHNS and SASEGT. The CDR3 sequence: CASSSGQGDGNTIYF. The CDR3 DNA sequence: TGTGCCAGCAGTTCGGGACAGGGGGACGGAAACACCATATATTTT.

The chain carries TRBV15 and TRBJ2-7, with 7 bases fitting TRBD1. V lost 5 bases, J lost 1 base, and 2 bases stayed unmatched. The length of the CDR3 is 13 residues. Germline V gene sequence: CDR1 LNHNV, CDR2 YYDKDF (reference sequence). CDR3 protein: CATSDRASYEQYF. CDR3 DNA: TGTGCCACCAGCGACAGGGCTTCCTACGAGCAGTACTTC.

The chain uses TRBV25-1 and TRBJ2-7; D might be TRBD2 (6 bases). Trimming left V 5 bases short and J 3 bases short, with 14 bases between. Germline values: CDR1 MGHDK, CDR2 SYGVNS. The length of the CDR3 is 14 residues. The CDR3 region has the DNA TGTGCCAGCAGTTACTCGTCGGGGGTCTACGAGCAGTACTTC. Amino acid sequence: CASSYSSGVYEQYF.

The chain carries TRBV2 and TRBJ2-5, with TRBD1 as a possible D gene (8 bases). In germline, CDR1 is SNHLY, CDR2 FYNNEI. The germline V and J ends were trimmed by 4 bases and 2 bases, with 14 bases remaining between them. The CDR3 extends over 15 amino acids. DNA of the CDR3: TGTGCCAGCAGTGTACAGGGGGGGCCACAAGAGACCCAGTACTTC. Protein sequence: CASSVQGGPQETQYF.

CDR3 nucleotides: TGCAGCGTTGTAAACCCCGGGACAGGGATCTACGAGCAGTACTTC. Its protein product is CSVVNPGTGIYEQYF. The chain is built from TRBV29-1 and TRBJ2-7, with 9 bases aligning to TRBD1. Germline loops: CDR1 SQVTM, CDR2 ANQGSEA. The CDR3 is made up of 15 amino acids. Unmatched junction bases numbered 10, after V lost 4 bases and J lost 3 bases.

V usage is TRBV5-3 and J usage is TRBJ2-7; 16 nucleotides match TRBD2. TRBV5-3 is an ORF for which the function is uncertain. The CDR3 has 17 residues. J gave up 4 bases and V 9 bases, and 13 bases lay outside the gene matches. The CDR3 bases are TGTGCCACCGCCCAACCGGGACTAGCGGGAGGGCCTTACGAGCAGTACTTC. Encoded protein: CATAQPGLAGGPYEQYF.

The rearrangement uses TRBV19 and TRBJ1-1, with a tentative D call TRBD1 (6 bases). The CDR3 runs to 16 residues. The germline V gene encodes CDR1 LNHDA and CDR2 SQIVND (reference sequence). The V end was cut by 7 bases, the J end by 0 bases, with 18 bases between. The CDR3 coding sequence is TGTGCCAGTAAAGGGCTCCGGACAGCCATGAACACTGAAGCTTTCTTT. Its translation: CASKGLRTAMNTEAFF. The variable domain in full, completed from reference TRBV19 and TRBJ1-1, reads DGGITQSPKYLFRKEGQNVTLSCEQNLNHDAMYWYRQDPGQGLRLIYYSQIVNDFQKGDIAEGYSVSREKKESFPLTVTSAQKNPTAFYLCASKGLRTAMNTEAFFGQGTRLTVV.

V usage is TRBV2 and J usage is TRBJ2-7; possibly TRBD1 for D (6 bases). The germline V gene encodes CDR1 SNHLY and CDR2 FYNNEI. V was clipped by 4 bases and J by 1 base, with 20 bases between them. The CDR3 is 17 residues long. The CDR3 loop reads CASSGGSGAFQSYEQYF. The CDR3 nucleotides are TGTGCCAGCAGTGGAGGGTCAGGGGCTTTTCAATCCTACGAGCAGTACTTC.

The rearrangement links TRBV7-2 to TRBJ2-1; 8 nucleotides agree with TRBD2. CDR3 length: 13 amino acids. Losses at the gene ends were 7 bases for V and 6 bases for J; bases not matched to a gene: 5. Germline lookup yields CDR1 SGHTA and CDR2 FQGNSA. The CDR3 DNA reads TGTGCCAGCACCCTTGGGACTAGCAATGAGCAGTTCTTC. Translated: CASTLGTSNEQFF.

The chain recombines TRBV28 with TRBJ2-7; D is unclear. The CDR3 has 14 amino acids. Trimming cost V 3 bases and J 0 bases, with 9 bases left between them. The germline V gene has CDR1 MDHEN and CDR2 SYDVKM. The chain's CDR3 is CASSLVRNSYEQYF. Here the CDR3 DNA reads TGTGCCAGCAGTTTGGTGCGGAACTCCTACGAGCAGTACTTC.

V is TRBV6-1 and J is TRBJ2-5; weak D call: TRBD1 (5 bases). In germline, CDR1 is MNHNS, CDR2 SASEGT. The germline V and J ends were trimmed by 10 bases and 5 bases, with 11 bases remaining between them. The CDR3 contains 11 residues. CDR3 amino acids: CAIRPGETQYF. The CDR3 DNA reads as TGTGCCATTCGGCCAGGGGAGACCCAGTACTTC.

V usage is TRBV5-1 and J usage is TRBJ2-7; TRBD2 might be the D (5 bases). The CDR3 has 16 residues. The germline CDR1 and CDR2 sequences are SGHRS and YFSETQ. Trimming left V 0 bases short and J 7 bases short, with 20 bases between. CDR3 in DNA: TGCGCCAGCAGCTTGGCCTCCGGGAAAGGGTCTTGGGAGCAGTACTTC. It codes for CASSLASGKGSWEQYF.

The chain combines TRBV7-2 with TRBJ2-3; 7 nucleotides line up with TRBD2. Germline CDR1 reads SGHTA; CDR2 reads FQGNSA. The CDR3 extends over 15 amino acids. V shed 2 bases, J shed 0 bases, and the junction held 2 bases outside the gene matches. DNA of the CDR3: TGTGCCAGCAGCTTAAGCGGGACTAGCACAGATACGCAGTATTTT. This gives the protein CASSLSGTSTDTQYF.

The V and J genes are TRBV9 and TRBJ2-7; 11 bases agree with TRBD1. Germline CDR1 is SGDLS and CDR2 is YYNGEE. The V segment lost 3 bases and the J segment 3 bases; nucleotides outside the gene matches: 2. The CDR3 loop spans 14 amino acids. The DNA for the CDR3 is TGTGCCAGCAGCGCCGGGACAGGGGGCTACGAGCAGTACTTC. Protein: CASSAGTGGYEQYF.

The V call is TRBV19, the J call TRBJ2-1, with 8 bases aligning to TRBD1. The V gene's germline CDR1 is LNHDA and CDR2 SQIVND (reference sequence). With V trimmed by 8 bases and J by 4 bases, 7 bases remained unmatched. The CDR3 consists of 14 residues. In DNA form, the CDR3 reads TGTGCCAGTGGACAGGGAATAGCGTACAATGAGCAGTTCTTC. Its protein product is CASGQGIAYNEQFF.